This T cell receptor (beta chain) is drawn from a study of CD8 T cells in Susac syndrome. Negative isolation was used for CD8+ and CD4+ T cells and FACS enrichment for TEMRA cells. Trimming shortened V by 6 bases and J by 7 bases, and 18 bases separated the two germline ends. The CDR3 extends over 14 amino acids. RNA totalling 0.5 to 1 ug underwent reverse transcription with random hexamers. One entry per CDR3 protein, called by TCRdb with MiXCR from the immunoSEQ multiplex PCR reads. In the table there are 75,000 to 100,000 distinct CDR3 sequences, 94% of which are singletons. V gene TRBV12-3 or TRBV12-4 combines with J gene TRBJ2-5; TRBD1 or TRBD2 may be the D gene (5 bases each). This receptor was taken from a human donor with Susac syndrome. The sequenced material came from CD8+ T cells from PBMCs. CDR3 bases: TGTGCCAGCAGCCAGGTCAGGGAGCCCAGGACCCAGTACTTC. It encodes CASSQVREPRTQYF.